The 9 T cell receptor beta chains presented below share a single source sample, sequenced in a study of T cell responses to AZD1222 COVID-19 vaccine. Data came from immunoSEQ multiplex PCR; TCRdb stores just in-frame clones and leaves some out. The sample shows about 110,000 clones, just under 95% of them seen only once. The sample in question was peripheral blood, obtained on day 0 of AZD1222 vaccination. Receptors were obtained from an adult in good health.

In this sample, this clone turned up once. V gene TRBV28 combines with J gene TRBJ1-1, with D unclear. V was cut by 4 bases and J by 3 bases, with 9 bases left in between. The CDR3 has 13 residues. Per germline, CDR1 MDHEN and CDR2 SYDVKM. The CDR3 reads CASSSQVYTEAFF. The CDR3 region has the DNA TGTGCCAGCAGTTCCCAGGTGTACACTGAAGCTTTCTTT. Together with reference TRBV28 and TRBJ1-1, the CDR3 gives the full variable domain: DVKVTQSSRYLVKRTGEKVFLECVQDMDHENMFWYRQDPGLGLRLIYFSYDVKMKEKGDIPEGYSVSREKKERFSLILESASTNQTSMYLCASSSQVYTEAFFGQGTRLTVV.

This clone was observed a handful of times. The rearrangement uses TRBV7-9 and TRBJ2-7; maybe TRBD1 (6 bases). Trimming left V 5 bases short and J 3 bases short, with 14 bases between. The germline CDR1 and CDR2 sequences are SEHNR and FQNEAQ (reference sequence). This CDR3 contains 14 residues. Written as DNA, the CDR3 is TGTGCCAGCAGCCTCCTGACAGGTGACTACGAGCAGTACTTC. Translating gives CASSLLTGDYEQYF.

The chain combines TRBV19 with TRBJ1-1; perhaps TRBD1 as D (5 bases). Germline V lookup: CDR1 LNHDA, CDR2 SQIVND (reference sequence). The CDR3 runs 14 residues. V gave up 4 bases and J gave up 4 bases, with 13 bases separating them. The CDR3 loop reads CASSNGGGATEAFF. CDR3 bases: TGTGCCAGTAGTAATGGAGGAGGGGCCACTGAAGCTTTCTTT.

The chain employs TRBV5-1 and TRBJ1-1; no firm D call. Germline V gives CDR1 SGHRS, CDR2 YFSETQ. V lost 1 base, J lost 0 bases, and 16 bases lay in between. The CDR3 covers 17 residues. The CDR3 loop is CASSLPRNRGMNTEAFF. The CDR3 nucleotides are TGCGCCAGCAGCTTGCCCAGAAACCGGGGTATGAACACTGAAGCTTTCTTT. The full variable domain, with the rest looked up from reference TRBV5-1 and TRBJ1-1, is KAGVTQTPRYLIKTRGQQVTLSCSPISGHRSVSWYQQTPGQGLQFLFEYFSETQRNKGNFPGRFSGRQFSNSRSEMNVSTLELGDSALYLCASSLPRNRGMNTEAFFGQGTRLTVV.

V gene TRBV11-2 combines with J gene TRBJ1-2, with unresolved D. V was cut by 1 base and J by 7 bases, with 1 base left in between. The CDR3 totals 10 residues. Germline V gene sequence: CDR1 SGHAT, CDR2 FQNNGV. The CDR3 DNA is TGTGCCAGCAGCTTAGGTGGCTACACCTTC. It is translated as CASSLGGYTF.

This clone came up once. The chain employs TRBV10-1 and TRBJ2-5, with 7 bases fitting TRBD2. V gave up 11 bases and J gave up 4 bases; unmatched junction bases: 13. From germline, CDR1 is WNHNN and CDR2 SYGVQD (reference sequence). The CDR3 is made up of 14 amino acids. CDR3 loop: CAGTTQRWRETQYF. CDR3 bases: TGCGCCGGGACTACACAGCGCTGGAGAGAGACCCAGTACTTC.

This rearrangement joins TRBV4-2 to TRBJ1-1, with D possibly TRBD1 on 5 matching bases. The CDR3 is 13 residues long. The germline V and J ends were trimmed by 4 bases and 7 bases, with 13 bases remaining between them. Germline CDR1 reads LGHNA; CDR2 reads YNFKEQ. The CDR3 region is CASSLEGPDEAFF. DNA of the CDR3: TGTGCCAGCAGCCTGGAGGGGCCCGATGAAGCTTTCTTT.

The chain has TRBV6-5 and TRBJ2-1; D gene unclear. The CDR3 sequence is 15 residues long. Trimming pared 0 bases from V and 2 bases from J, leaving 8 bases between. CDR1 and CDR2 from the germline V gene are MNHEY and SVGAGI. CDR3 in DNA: TGTGCCAGCAGTTACTCCGGCGGCGCCTACAATGAGCAGTTCTTC. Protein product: CASSYSGGAYNEQFF.

In DNA, the CDR3 is TGTGCCTGGAGTCGGGACAGGGTAAATTCACCCCTCCACTTT. Protein sequence: CAWSRDRVNSPLHF. The chain employs TRBV30 and TRBJ1-6, with 9 bases fitting TRBD1. Per the germline V gene, CDR1 is GTSNPN and CDR2 is SVGIG (reference sequence). This CDR3 spans 14 amino acids. V shed 2 bases, J shed 7 bases, and the junction held 3 bases outside the gene matches.